The rows below give T cell receptor beta chains drawn from one sample of a study of control samples from healthy donors and cancer patients. TCRdb keeps only in-frame clones here, not all; method: immunoSEQ multiplex PCR. Of over 90,000 clones detected, around 92% appear once; the ten largest clones hold about 2.5%. Material: blood. The source of these receptors is a woman aged 18-29 years in good health. Each CDR3 is given with its conserved first and last residue. A D gene is named only where the DNA matches it firmly. Size is stated for part of the rows, as once, few or many counts, or as a class when the clone is expanded.

v_call: TRBV28
d_call: TRBD1
j_call: TRBJ2-3
clone_size: NA
cdr3_aa: CASRTDRETDTQYF
cdr3_nt: TGTGCCAGCAGGACGGACAGGGAAACAGATACGCAGTATTTT

v_call: TRBV6-1
d_call: TRBD1
j_call: TRBJ1-5
clone_size: NA
cdr3_aa: CASSDGGQGGQPQHF
cdr3_nt: TGTGCCAGCAGTGATGGGGGACAGGGAGGTCAGCCCCAGCATTTT

v_call: TRBV29-1
d_call: NA
j_call: TRBJ1-2
clone_size: NA
cdr3_aa: CSVEFQTLNYGYTF
cdr3_nt: TGCAGCGTTGAGTTTCAGACCCTTAACTATGGCTACACCTTC

v_call: TRBV5-6
d_call: NA
j_call: TRBJ1-2
clone_size: NA
cdr3_aa: CASSRKVGYTF
cdr3_nt: TGTGCCAGCAGCCGGAAAGTTGGCTACACCTTC

v_call: TRBV6-5
d_call: NA
j_call: TRBJ1-1
clone_size: NA
cdr3_aa: CASSPSGGKNTEAFF
cdr3_nt: TGTGCCAGCAGTCCCTCGGGGGGGAAGAACACTGAAGCTTTCTTT

v_call: TRBV4-1
d_call: NA
j_call: TRBJ1-1
clone_size: NA
cdr3_aa: CASSQDRSLGTEAFF
cdr3_nt: TGCGCCAGCAGCCAAGATAGGTCGCTCGGCACTGAAGCTTTCTTT

v_call: TRBV10-3
d_call: NA
j_call: TRBJ2-2
clone_size: NA
cdr3_aa: CAISESAGNTGELFF
cdr3_nt: TGTGCCATCAGTGAGTCGGCAGGGAACACCGGGGAGCTGTTTTTT

v_call: TRBV7-2
d_call: NA
j_call: TRBJ1-3
clone_size: NA
cdr3_aa: CASSLAGVKSSGNTIYF
cdr3_nt: TGTGCCAGCAGCTTAGCAGGGGTGAAGAGCTCAGGAAACACCATATATTTT

v_call: TRBV5-4
d_call: TRBD1
j_call: TRBJ2-7
clone_size: NA
cdr3_aa: CASSLEGQGAYEQYF
cdr3_nt: TGTGCCAGCAGCTTGGAAGGACAGGGGGCCTACGAGCAGTACTTC

v_call: TRBV11-2
d_call: TRBD2
j_call: TRBJ2-1
clone_size: NA
cdr3_aa: CASSLSGRAYEQFF
cdr3_nt: TGTGCCAGCAGCTTAAGCGGGAGAGCATATGAGCAGTTCTTC

v_call: TRBV6-5
d_call: NA
j_call: TRBJ1-1
clone_size: NA
cdr3_aa: CASSYDWRGTEAFF
cdr3_nt: TGTGCCAGCAGTTACGATTGGAGGGGCACTGAAGCTTTCTTT

v_call: TRBV9
d_call: NA
j_call: TRBJ1-1
clone_size: NA
cdr3_aa: CASTSVGLLNTEAFF
cdr3_nt: TGTGCCAGCACCTCTGTGGGGTTACTGAACACTGAAGCTTTCTTT

v_call: TRBV7-9
d_call: TRBD1
j_call: TRBJ1-3
clone_size: once
cdr3_aa: CASSGGTAGNTIYF
cdr3_nt: TGTGCCAGCAGCGGGGGGACAGCTGGAAACACCATATATTTT

v_call: TRBV4-3
d_call: TRBD1
j_call: TRBJ1-4
clone_size: NA
cdr3_aa: CASSVGTGTNEKLFF
cdr3_nt: TGCGCCAGCAGCGTAGGGACAGGGACGAATGAAAAACTGTTTTTT

v_call: TRBV7-2
d_call: TRBD1
j_call: TRBJ2-5
clone_size: NA
cdr3_aa: CASSPRDRTQETQYF
cdr3_nt: TGTGCCAGCAGCCCCCGGGACAGAACTCAAGAGACCCAGTACTTC

v_call: TRBV5-1
d_call: NA
j_call: TRBJ2-7
clone_size: NA
cdr3_aa: CASSLGQERYEQYF
cdr3_nt: TGCGCCAGCAGCTTGGGACAGGAACGCTACGAGCAGTACTTC

v_call: TRBV2
d_call: TRBD1
j_call: TRBJ1-1
clone_size: NA
cdr3_aa: CASNYDRDTEAFF
cdr3_nt: TGTGCCAGCAATTACGACAGGGACACTGAAGCTTTCTTT

v_call: TRBV12-5
d_call: TRBD1
j_call: TRBJ2-3
clone_size: NA
cdr3_aa: CASGSGQGSTDTQYF
cdr3_nt: TGTGCTAGTGGTTCAGGACAGGGGAGCACAGATACGCAGTATTTT

v_call: TRBV19
d_call: NA
j_call: TRBJ1-3
clone_size: NA
cdr3_aa: CASSYGSGNTIYF
cdr3_nt: TGTGCCAGTAGCTACGGGTCTGGAAACACCATATATTTT

v_call: TRBV7-7
d_call: NA
j_call: TRBJ2-3
clone_size: NA
cdr3_aa: CASSLGLAADTQYF
cdr3_nt: TGTGCCAGCAGCTTAGGCCTAGCAGCAGATACGCAGTATTTT

v_call: TRBV29-1
d_call: TRBD1
j_call: TRBJ1-5
clone_size: NA
cdr3_aa: CSVGGTVNQPQHF
cdr3_nt: TGCAGCGTCGGCGGGACAGTCAATCAGCCCCAGCATTTT

v_call: TRBV15
d_call: NA
j_call: TRBJ2-3
clone_size: NA
cdr3_aa: CATSIPSGESTDTQYF
cdr3_nt: TGTGCCACCAGCATCCCTTCAGGGGAATCGACAGATACGCAGTATTTT

v_call: TRBV9
d_call: NA
j_call: TRBJ1-5
clone_size: NA
cdr3_aa: CASSGGASNQPQHF
cdr3_nt: TGTGCCAGCAGCGGGGGAGCTAGCAATCAGCCCCAGCATTTT

v_call: TRBV11-2
d_call: NA
j_call: TRBJ1-6
clone_size: NA
cdr3_aa: CASSTTGSNSPLHF
cdr3_nt: TGTGCCAGCAGCACGACAGGTTCTAATTCACCCCTCCACTTT